The sequence of this T cell receptor (beta chain) was determined in a study of molecular identifiers for immune sequencing clone quantification. The wider study: Five aliquots were made in replicates from the RNA of about 19,000 or 110,000 naive CD8 cells, and four were sequenced.

RNA fractions of 10%, 30% or 50% and 20,000 to 1,000,000 sorted cells were the source of naive CD8 libraries. Concerning this clonotype itself: The antigen is unknown. Given a much more abundant clone one base away, this may be a read error.

As previously described, bulk TCR libraries were made using listed TCR primers. TCRdb analysed the PCR reads with MiXCR anew, one entry per CDR3 protein. The top ten clones hold approximately 10% of a sample with 97,000 or so distinct CDR3 sequences, 30% to 35% of them seen once. The CDR3 runs to 15 residues. The germline CDR1 and CDR2 sequences are SEHNR and FQNEAQ (reference sequence). Regarding the study as a whole: Whereas clones above 20 RNA copies held under 1% of naive-cell molecules, they held over 97% of effector molecules.

J is TRBJ2-7 and V is TRBV7-9, with D uncertain. The sequence was obtained from a human donor in good health. Some libraries in this study had Jurkat cell RNA spiked in. Sequenced input: naive CD8+ T cells from blood, with Jurkat cell RNA spiked in. Subset given: FACS-sorted CD8+CD4-CCR7+CD45RA+ naive T cells. The CDR3 bases are TGTGCCGGCAGCCCTAGTTCTCCCGGGCCCTACGAGCAGTACTTC. Amino acid sequence: CAGSPSSPGPYEQYF.